Below are 16 T cell receptor beta chains sequenced from a single sample in a study of vaccination effects on CD4 cells after COVID-19. Using viral peptide pools, the ViraFEST assay grew out antigen-specific CD4+ T cells prior to sequencing. Scientists isolated CD4+ T cells after an approximately 10-day culture period ended. The participants, recipients of two vaccine doses, got either BNT162b2 or mRNA-1273. Antigens for these TCRs are unknown. Data came from immunoSEQ multiplex PCR; TCRdb stores just in-frame clones and leaves some out. The table records 25,000 to 30,000 clones, roughly four fifths of them present only once. Sequencing was performed on CD4+ T cells from PBMCs cultured with HCoV-229E spike peptides, taken after COVID-19 vaccination. These receptors all stem from a human donor who received a COVID-19 vaccine.

This chain links TRBV4-1 with TRBJ1-2; D is ambiguous. V was pared by 7 bases and J by 5 bases, with 26 bases between. CDR1 is MGHRA, CDR2 YSYEKL, per germline. CDR3 length: 17 residues. The CDR3 here is CASTSLPLRTPYYGYTF. In DNA, the CDR3 is TGCGCCAGCACCAGTCTGCCCCTCCGGACCCCTTATTATGGCTACACCTTC.

This clone was seen more than once but under ten times. J is TRBJ2-3 and V is TRBV7-8, with D uncertain. Germline CDR1 SGHVS, CDR2 FQNEAQ. V shed 3 bases and J shed 6 bases, with 10 bases lying between them. There are 13 residues in the CDR3. In DNA, the CDR3 is TGTGCCAGCAGCTTTGGGAAGAGCGATACGCAGTATTTT. Amino acid sequence: CASSFGKSDTQYF.

The rearrangement links TRBV3-1 (or the pseudogene TRBV3-2) to TRBJ2-7; a possible D gene is TRBD1 (6 bases). Trimming pared 4 bases from V and 9 bases from J, leaving 25 bases between. CDR1 and CDR2 (germline): LGHDT, YNNKEL (reference sequence). This CDR3 has 16 residues. The DNA for the CDR3 is TGTGCCAGCAGCCCAAGCGGACAGTCATTTCAACTTGGGCAGTACTTC. Translated, it gives CASSPSGQSFQLGQYF.

V gene TRBV2 combines with J gene TRBJ2-1; no clear D gene. The V and J ends lost 6 bases and 6 bases respectively, with 21 bases between them. CDR1 is SNHLY and CDR2 is FYNNEI in the germline V gene. The CDR3 spans 16 residues. CDR3 amino acids: CASRTTETSVPNEQFF. For the CDR3, the DNA is TGTGCCAGCAGAACGACTGAAACTTCAGTACCCAATGAGCAGTTCTTC.

This chain links TRBV29-1 with TRBJ1-5; 8 nucleotides align to TRBD1. The V segment lost 4 bases and the J segment 0 bases; nucleotides outside the gene matches: 5. CDR1 and CDR2 from the germline V gene are SQVTM and ANQGSEA. The CDR3 has 15 residues. The CDR3 sequence: CSVGGQAYSNQPQHF. The CDR3 DNA follows: TGCAGCGTTGGGGGACAGGCGTATAGCAATCAGCCCCAGCATTTT.

This clone has just a few counts. V and J are TRBV11-3 and TRBJ1-1; D is perhaps TRBD1 (5 bases). CDR3 length equals 14 residues. Trimming pared 2 bases from V and 5 bases from J, leaving 12 bases between. Germline assignment: CDR1 SGHNT and CDR2 YENEEA. The CDR3 spells CASSLNQGGTEAFF. In nucleotides, the CDR3 is TGTGCCAGCAGCTTAAATCAGGGAGGAACTGAAGCTTTCTTT.

The V gene is TRBV7-9, the J gene TRBJ2-7; D gene unclear. V lost 5 bases and J lost 3, with 11 bases in between. This CDR3 has 13 residues. Germline assignment: CDR1 SEHNR and CDR2 FQNEAQ (reference sequence). The CDR3 bases are TGTGCCAGCAGCCGCGAAGTGTTCTACGAGCAGTACTTC. Translated: CASSREVFYEQYF.

The chain has TRBV11-1 and TRBJ2-5; 7 bases map to TRBD2. J lost 5 bases, V lost 5 bases, and 8 bases had no gene match. The germline gives CDR1 SGHAT, CDR2 FQDESV (reference sequence). The CDR3 runs 14 residues. The CDR3, as DNA: TGTGCCAGCAGCCCGGTGGGGACTATGGAGACCCAGTACTTC. This encodes CASSPVGTMETQYF.

The chain employs TRBV5-6 and TRBJ2-5; 7 bases are a match to TRBD2. CDR3 length equals 14 residues. Trimming cost V 0 bases and J 4 bases; bases outside gene matches: 3. The germline V gene has CDR1 SGHDT and CDR2 YYEEEE. CDR3 protein: CASSLAGGRETQYF. For the CDR3, the DNA is TGTGCCAGCAGCTTGGCCGGGGGGAGAGAGACCCAGTACTTC. The whole variable domain, remainder taken from reference TRBV5-6 and TRBJ2-5, is DAGVTQSPTHLIKTRGQQVTLRCSPKSGHDTVSWYQQALGQGPQFIFQYYEEEERQRGNFPDRFSGHQFPNYSSELNVNALLLGDSALYLCASSLAGGRETQYFGPGTRLLVL.

This chain uses TRBV7-9 with TRBJ1-4, with 9 bases aligning to TRBD1. V lost 6 bases and J lost 3; bases outside the gene matches: 5. CDR1 and CDR2 from the germline V gene are SEHNR and FQNEAQ (reference sequence). There are 15 residues in the CDR3. CDR3 in DNA: TGTGCCAGCAGTTCCGGGACAGGGCCTAATGAAAAACTGTTTTTT. Translation gives CASSSGTGPNEKLFF.

The chain is built from TRBV10-2 and TRBJ1-3; a weak D match, TRBD1 (5 bases). The CDR3 spans 16 residues. Germline V gene data show CDR1 as WSHSY and CDR2 as SAAADI. Trimming left V 6 bases short and J 0 bases short, with 15 bases between. The CDR3 protein is CASRPTEGNSGNTIYF. CDR3 DNA sequence: TGCGCCAGCAGGCCGACCGAGGGGAACTCTGGAAACACCATATATTTT.

The genes are TRBV9 and TRBJ1-6; TRBD1 matches 7 bases. There are 14 residues in the CDR3. Germline V gives CDR1 SGDLS, CDR2 YYNGEE. V shed 2 bases, J shed 7 bases, and the junction held 3 bases outside the gene matches. In DNA, the CDR3 is TGTGCCAGCAGCGTGGGACAGCGGAATTCACCCCTCCACTTT. Protein sequence: CASSVGQRNSPLHF.

This chain connects TRBV3-1 (or the pseudogene TRBV3-2) to TRBJ2-7; 8 nucleotides line up with TRBD2. This CDR3 is built from 18 residues. Germline CDR1 reads LGHDT; CDR2 reads YNNKEL (reference sequence). The V segment lost 0 bases and the J segment 6 bases; nucleotides outside the gene matches: 16. The CDR3 sequence: CASSQDIGGGTLFGEQYF. CDR3 sequence (DNA): TGTGCCAGCAGCCAAGATATCGGGGGGGGCACGCTCTTCGGCGAGCAGTACTTC.

This clone was counted a few times. V usage is TRBV6-6 and J usage is TRBJ2-7, with 8 bases that match TRBD1. The V and J ends lost 7 bases and 4 bases, in that order; junction bases with no gene match: 9. The CDR3 runs to 14 residues. Germline CDR1 MNHNY, CDR2 SVGAGI (reference sequence). The CDR3 loop is CASIDRGSSYEQYF. CDR3 DNA: TGTGCCAGCATAGACAGGGGTTCTTCGTACGAGCAGTACTTC.

The V gene is TRBV11-2, the J gene TRBJ1-6; D is unclear. The CDR3 is 15 residues long. Trimming stripped 5 bases from V and 8 bases from J, with 16 bases between. Germline values: CDR1 SGHAT, CDR2 FQNNGV. The CDR3, as DNA: TGTGCCAGCAGCCCGAGACTTGATTCCTATTCACCCCTCCACTTT. This codes for CASSPRLDSYSPLHF.

The rearrangement joins TRBV5-1 to TRBJ1-1; TRBD1 aligns across 8 bases. The germline V gene encodes CDR1 SGHRS and CDR2 YFSETQ. Unmatched junction bases numbered 3, after V lost 4 bases and J lost 1 base. This CDR3 has 14 amino acids. For the CDR3, the DNA is TGCGCCAGCAGCGGGGGGACAGGGAACACTGAAGCTTTCTTT. Translating it yields CASSGGTGNTEAFF. Full variable domain (remainder filled in from reference TRBV5-1 and TRBJ1-1): KAGVTQTPRYLIKTRGQQVTLSCSPISGHRSVSWYQQTPGQGLQFLFEYFSETQRNKGNFPGRFSGRQFSNSRSEMNVSTLELGDSALYLCASSGGTGNTEAFFGQGTRLTVV.